This entry concerns a single T cell receptor beta chain. The data were obtained in a study of blood T cell repertoires in COVID-19. Background on the study: Sites across the United States, Italy and Spain contributed samples from acute and convalescent COVID-19. The cDNA or gDNA used as material had been derived from T cells, B-cell-depleted T cells, or PBMCs.

CDR1 MNHNS and CDR2 SASEGT come from the germline V gene. The CDR3 is 14 residues long. With V trimmed by 6 bases and J by 1 base, 6 bases remained unmatched. Per the original data handling: Amplification of reference gene primers provided the estimated nucleated cell counts. The protocol was immunoSEQ multiplex PCR, while the TCRdb copy is restricted to in-frame clones and leaves out a portion. V, J and clone size reflect that table, while D and trimming were determined from the DNA. The data show some 200,000 clones, about four fifths seen once. The receptor was isolated from a woman aged 45-59 years who had been exposed to COVID-19. The sequencing input was PBMCs or T cells enriched from blood (not recorded which). The V gene is TRBV6-1, the J gene TRBJ2-7, with TRBD1 matching 7 bases. CDR3 sequence reads: CASRNRGGSYEQYF. The CDR3 DNA follows: TGTGCCAGCAGAAACAGGGGTGGGTCCTACGAGCAGTACTTC.